This TCR beta chain was observed in a study of vaccination and CD4 T cells after COVID-19. Study-level information: The cells were exposed to overlapping spike peptides originating from SARS-CoV-2, HCoV-NL63, HCoV-OC43 and HCoV-229E for stimulation. Each control was exposed to a CEFX pool, an HIV-1 Nef pool, or no peptide at all.

As to time point: late sampling 161 to 241 days after vaccination in three convalescent patients. Stated treatment: approximately 9-day PBMC culture with coronavirus spike peptide pools or control peptides (ViraFEST assay). Fresh replacement IL-2 medium substituted for half the medium on days 3 and 7. V lost 5 bases, J lost 2 bases, and 15 bases lay in between. The CDR3 totals 15 residues. The germline gives CDR1 SGHTA, CDR2 FQGNSA. An Oncomine TCR Beta short-read assay was used to sequence the DNA from cultured CD4+ T cells. TCRdb processed the PCR reads anew with MiXCR; each CDR3 protein has one entry. The sample holds about 16,000 distinct CDR3 sequences, around 55% seen once. A remark on this clonotype: Its antigen is still unknown.

The source material was CD4+ T cells from blood, cultured in vitro, sampled about 7 months after SARS-CoV-2 vaccination. The chain has TRBV7-2 and TRBJ2-5; D remains ambiguous. This receptor was taken from a human donor who had recovered from COVID-19. In DNA form, the CDR3 reads TGTGCCAGCAGCCCCGGGTTGATCGGACAAGAGACCCAGTACTTC. It encodes CASSPGLIGQETQYF.